This T cell receptor (beta chain) was sequenced during a study of blood T cells in healthy people across ages (dated by TCRdb to about 2015). Context from the whole study: In model experiments, template switching captured about one uniquely barcoded TCR beta cDNA molecule for every two T cells. The study measured age-related changes in TCR beta repertoire diversity using deep sequencing normalized with unique cDNA molecular identifiers. To avoid experimental bias, donors of different ages were randomly spread across the sequencing lanes. The donors were divided into four age groups: young (average around 15 years), middle-aged (around 37), aged (approximately 64) and long-lived (roughly 86). The study analyzed two additional independent replicas of 1 million unique cDNA reads from the same blood draw for two donors, one aged 18 to 30 and one aged 80 or older. What the study reported, not specific to this receptor: Estimates of total diversity based on one million sequenced T cells were regarded as lower bounds and as underestimates. Because donor CMV infection status was unknown, age-related changes in expanded clonotypes were potentially confounded. Compared with the aged group, the long-lived group had more naive CD4+ T cells, fewer expanded clones and increased TCR diversity, suggesting age selection. Observed TCR beta diversity per million T cells fell roughly linearly with age, and a significant reduction was already apparent by age roughly 40. Conclusive comparison of naive and antigen-experienced compartments was prevented by the profiling of bulk unsorted PBMCs. There was a strong correlation between observed TCR beta diversity and the percentage of naive T cells measured by flow cytometry.

Receptors were amplified or captured by 5' RACE. TCRdb names Illumina HiSeq 2500 as the instrument used. A second PCR of roughly 6 to 11 cycles was run with a J-beta primer mix and a sample-barcoded 5' primer. A template-switch 5' adaptor carrying 12 random nucleotides introduced a unique molecular identifier onto each TCR beta cDNA molecule. Each sample yielded at least 3 million CDR3-containing paired-end reads. First-strand cDNA synthesis was performed from all RNA using the Mint cDNA synthesis kit, with priming by a TRBC-specific oligonucleotide. All cDNA was treated with uracil-DNA glycosylase and then went through a first 18-cycle PCR with the universal primers M1SS and BC2_uni_R. Per the authors' processing: For normalization, 1 million high-quality reads were randomly selected from each sample, with every read carrying a distinct molecular identifier. Instead of being binned into consensus sequences, reads that shared molecular identifiers were thrown out. MiTCR, run with a Q25 quality threshold and the strictest error-elimination algorithm, handled CDR3 identification, clonotype clustering and error correction. A nonparametric unseen species model using Euler transformation provided a lower-bound estimate of total TCR beta diversity. TCRdb redid the processing of the public reads, applying fastp at Q25 and MiXCR, and retained in-frame beta chains. Each record represents a unique CDR3 protein, reported with the most common genes and DNA among its rows. The V and J calls and clone size come from TCRdb's table, not from the authors' own analysis. The sample table shows around 970,000 distinct CDR3 sequences, and roughly 51% are seen once. The ten largest clones represent about 22% of the sample.

The approximately 41 donors, aged 6 to 90 years, were systemically healthy Caucasian individuals from Russia. Approximately 10 milliliters of peripheral blood were collected from each donor into EDTA-treated Vacutainer tubes. Ficoll-Paque density-gradient centrifugation was used to isolate PBMCs, with at least 6.5 million obtained per sample. Total RNA was extracted from PBMCs with Trizol reagent, with at least 5 micrograms obtained per sample. The percentages of naive CD45RAhigh/CD27high T cells were determined by flow cytometry on a PBMC aliquot from every donor. Between the V and J ends, shortened by 2 bases and 3 bases respectively, the junction contains 5 bases. The CDR3 runs 12 residues from the cysteine to the phenylalanine. The CDR3 DNA has 36 bases and is translated from base 1. CDR1 and CDR2 were assigned from the germline V gene as WSHSY and SAAADI. This clonotype has only a few counts. The antigen it binds to is not known. Base qualities are not provided; no much larger clone lies one nucleotide away.

This sequence originates from a woman aged 55-70 years in good health. The sequence joins TRBV10-2 to TRBJ2-7; the D gene cannot be named for sure. Sequenced material: blood. The CDR3 corresponds to CASSESNYEQYF. In nucleotides, the sequence is TGCGCCAGCAGTGAGAGTAACTACGAGCAGTACTTC.